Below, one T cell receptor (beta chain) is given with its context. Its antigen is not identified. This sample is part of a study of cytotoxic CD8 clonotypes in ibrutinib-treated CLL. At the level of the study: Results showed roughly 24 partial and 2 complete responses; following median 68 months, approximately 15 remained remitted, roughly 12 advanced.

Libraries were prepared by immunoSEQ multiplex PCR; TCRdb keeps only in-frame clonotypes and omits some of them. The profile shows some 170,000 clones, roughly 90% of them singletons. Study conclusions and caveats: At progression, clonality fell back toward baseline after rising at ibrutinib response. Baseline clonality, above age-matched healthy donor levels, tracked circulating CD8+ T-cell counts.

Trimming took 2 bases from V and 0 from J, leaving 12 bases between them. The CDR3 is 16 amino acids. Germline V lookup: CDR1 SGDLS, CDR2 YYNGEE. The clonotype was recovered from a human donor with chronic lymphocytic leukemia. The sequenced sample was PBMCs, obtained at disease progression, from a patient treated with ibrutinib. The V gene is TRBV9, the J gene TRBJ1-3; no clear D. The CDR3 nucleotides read TGTGCCAGCAGCGTTGTTAGGCAGCTCTCTGGAAACACCATATATTTT. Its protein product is CASSVVRQLSGNTIYF.